The 26 T cell receptor beta chains given below trace back to one sample, sequenced in a study of T-cell memory formation after mild COVID-19. Each CDR3 protein gets one entry after TCRdb re-called the 5' RACE reads with MiXCR. In the table there are 250,000 or so distinct CDR3 sequences, about 20% of which are singletons. Sequencing was done on a sample of PBMCs or a T cell subset sorted from them (not recorded which). The source of these receptors is a man between 18 and 35 years old who had mild COVID-19 (a few samples of this study predate the infection). Cell type and time point are not known.

This rearrangement joins TRBV20-1 to TRBJ1-6; 7 bases match TRBD1. Per the germline V gene, CDR1 is DFQATT and CDR2 is SNEGSKA (reference sequence). The CDR3 extends over 11 amino acids. After removal of 5 bases from V and 17 bases from J, the junction contained 9 bases not matched to a gene. The CDR3 here is CSARTGGQIHF. In DNA, the CDR3 is TGCAGTGCTCGGACAGGAGGCCAAATCCACTTT.

The chain carries TRBV9 and TRBJ2-1; no reliable D call. Germline CDR1 reads SGDLS; CDR2 reads YYNGEE. CDR3 length: 16 residues. Trimming removed 4 bases at V and 7 bases at J, with 21 bases between. The CDR3 sequence is CASSIRLEPWGNEQFF. The CDR3 DNA sequence: TGTGCCAGCAGCATCCGCCTAGAGCCCTGGGGTAATGAGCAGTTCTTC.

The J gene is TRBJ2-4, the V gene TRBV7-9, with D possibly matching TRBD1 (6 bases). V was cut by 5 bases and J by 0 bases, with 20 bases left in between. This CDR3 comprises 18 residues. CDR1 SEHNR and CDR2 FQNEAQ come from the germline V gene (reference sequence). The CDR3 DNA sequence: TGTGCCAGCAGCCGGAGGAGCAGGGGCGACCTAGCCAAAAACATTCAGTACTTC. This translates into CASSRRSRGDLAKNIQYF.

The V gene is TRBV6-5, the J gene TRBJ1-4, with TRBD1 identical over 8 bases. Germline-derived CDR1 and CDR2 are MNHEY and SVGAGI. The CDR3 loop spans 14 amino acids. V dropped 1 base and J dropped 10; count of bases not matched to a gene: 5. CDR3 region: CASSYLTGAGKLFF. The CDR3 DNA reads as TGTGCCAGCAGTTACTTGACAGGGGCGGGAAAACTGTTTTTT.

This clonotype was detected ten times or more. The chain is built from TRBV7-9 and TRBJ2-5, with D possibly matching TRBD2 (7 bases). Trimming cost V 4 bases and J 4 bases, with 13 bases left between them. The CDR3 extends over 14 amino acids. Germline loops: CDR1 SEHNR, CDR2 FQNEAQ (reference sequence). CDR3 sequence: CASSWGPGGETQYF. CDR3 nucleotides: TGTGCCAGCAGCTGGGGGCCGGGGGGAGAGACCCAGTACTTC. Full variable domain (outside the CDR3, taken from reference TRBV7-9 and TRBJ2-5): DTGVSQNPRHKITKRGQNVTFRCDPISEHNRLYWYRQTLGQGPEFLTYFQNEAQLEKSRLLSDRFSAERPKGSFSTLEIQRTEQGDSAMYLCASSWGPGGETQYFGPGTRLLVL.

The rearrangement uses TRBV10-2 and TRBJ2-2; D remains ambiguous. The germline CDR1 and CDR2 sequences are WSHSY and SAAADI. The CDR3 loop spans 15 amino acids. Trimming took 3 bases from V and 6 from J, leaving 14 bases between them. CDR3 amino acids: CASSDWGTVAGELFF. DNA for the CDR3: TGCGCCAGCAGTGATTGGGGTACTGTCGCCGGGGAGCTGTTTTTT.

The rearrangement joins TRBV7-9 to TRBJ2-7, with 7 bases that match TRBD2. The CDR3 runs to 14 residues. The germline CDR1 and CDR2 sequences are SEHNR and FQNEAQ (reference sequence). Trimming took 1 base from V and 5 from J; bases not matched to a gene: 5. CDR3 protein: CASSLGEGNHEQYF. CDR3 sequence (DNA): TGTGCCAGCAGCTTAGGGGAGGGGAACCACGAGCAGTACTTC.

This clonotype was counted only a few times. The CDR3 protein is CASSSWTGTQPQHF. CDR3 coding DNA: TGTGCCAGCAGTTCCTGGACAGGGACTCAGCCCCAGCATTTT. The chain employs TRBV12-3 or TRBV12-4 and TRBJ1-5, with 8 bases lining up with TRBD1. This CDR3 is built from 14 residues. Unmatched junction bases numbered 5, after V lost 4 bases and J lost 6 bases.

The chain links TRBV5-1 to TRBJ1-3; D unresolved. Trimming removed 0 bases at V and 1 base at J, with 11 bases between. CDR1 is SGHRS, CDR2 YFSETQ, per germline. The CDR3 length is 16 residues. The CDR3 region has the DNA TGCGCCAGCAGCTTGGTAGGGTCGGTTTCTGGAAACACCATATATTTT. The encoded protein is CASSLVGSVSGNTIYF.

This clonotype was picked up a small number of times. The CDR3 nucleotides are TGCAGTGCTAGAGACGCCGGGGGTTCACCCCTCCACTTT. Residues: CSARDAGGSPLHF. The rearrangement joins TRBV20-1 to TRBJ1-6; possible D gene TRBD1, 5 bases. With 0 bases removed from V and 9 bases from J, the gap between germline ends came to 9 bases. Germline V lookup: CDR1 DFQATT, CDR2 SNEGSKA (reference sequence). The CDR3 totals 13 residues.

This clonotype has only a few counts. The DNA for the CDR3 is TGCGCCAGCAGCTCACAGGGAATGTATGGCTACACCTTC. As protein: CASSSQGMYGYTF. The chain uses TRBV5-1 and TRBJ1-2; TRBD1 is a possible D gene (6 bases). The germline V gene encodes CDR1 SGHRS and CDR2 YFSETQ. Trimming stripped 3 bases from V and 5 bases from J, with 11 bases between. CDR3 length equals 13 residues.

The chain links TRBV12-3 or TRBV12-4 to TRBJ1-4; the D is unclear. V lost 3 bases and J 11 bases, leaving 16 bases between the germline ends. This CDR3 comprises 14 residues. CDR3 DNA sequence: TGTGCCAGCAGTTTCTCGGCCCAATGGAGGAAACTGTTTTTT. Translating gives CASSFSAQWRKLFF.

This chain connects TRBV10-3 to TRBJ1-1, with D maybe TRBD1 (5 bases). Germline CDR1 is ENHRY and CDR2 is SYGVKD. V dropped 4 bases and J dropped 1 base, with 13 bases sitting between them. This CDR3 has 15 residues. Here the CDR3 DNA reads TGTGCCATCAGTGCAACAGGATTATGGAACACTGAAGCTTTCTTT. As protein: CAISATGLWNTEAFF.

This clonotype has more than one count but fewer than ten. The gene calls are TRBV12-3 or TRBV12-4 and TRBJ1-6; D not certain. The CDR3 has 14 residues. The V end lost 2 bases, the J end lost 4 bases, and 6 bases lay between the germline ends. The CDR3 bases are TGTGCCAGCAGTTTACGAGGGTATAATTCACCCCTCCACTTT. Its protein is CASSLRGYNSPLHF.

The V gene is TRBV7-9, the J gene TRBJ2-3; no clear D. CDR3 length: 13 amino acids. Trimming stripped 6 bases from V and 6 bases from J, with 13 bases between. Per germline, CDR1 SEHNR and CDR2 FQNEAQ (reference sequence). In nucleotides, the CDR3 is TGTGCCAGCAGTCCGGCGGCTTCTGATACGCAGTATTTT. Protein sequence: CASSPAASDTQYF.

This chain connects TRBV9 to TRBJ1-1, with unresolved D. CDR1 is SGDLS, CDR2 YYNGEE, per germline. The CDR3 has 13 amino acids. V was trimmed by 5 bases and J by 8 bases, leaving 16 bases between them. CDR3 bases: TGTGCCAGCAGTCGGGGATTAGGCCGCGAAGCTTTCTTT. Protein product: CASSRGLGREAFF.

This clonotype was detected a few times. The V and J genes are TRBV28 and TRBJ2-7, with TRBD1 as a possible D gene (6 bases). Germline V lookup: CDR1 MDHEN, CDR2 SYDVKM. Between the trimmed V and J ends, which lost 2 bases and 6 bases, there was a span of 14 bases. This CDR3 has 14 amino acids. The CDR3 spells CASSLDRPRAEQYV. In DNA, the CDR3 is TGTGCCAGCAGTTTAGACAGGCCAAGGGCCGAGCAGTACGTC.

This clonotype was observed a few times. This chain uses TRBV10-1 with TRBJ1-1; 10 bases match TRBD1. Losses at the gene ends were 8 bases for V and 7 bases for J; bases not matched to a gene: 13. CDR3 length: 15 amino acids. The V gene's germline CDR1 is WNHNN and CDR2 SYGVQD (reference sequence). CDR3 DNA: TGCGCCAGCTCAACTCGACAGGGGGCTGTTAATGAAGCTTTCTTT. This translates into CASSTRQGAVNEAFF.

This clonotype was observed a handful of times. The chain uses TRBV20-1 and TRBJ2-3; D is perhaps TRBD1 or TRBD2 (6 bases each). Germline loops: CDR1 DFQATT, CDR2 SNEGSKA (reference sequence). V lost 3 bases and J 6 bases, leaving 13 bases between the germline ends. The CDR3 extends over 13 amino acids. Written as DNA, the CDR3 is TGCAGTGCTAGGTACGGGGGCCAGGATACGCAGTATTTT. This translates into CSARYGGQDTQYF.

The rearrangement links TRBV4-3 to TRBJ1-2; D remains ambiguous. V was pared by 4 bases and J by 4 bases, with 13 bases between. The CDR3 contains 14 residues. The germline CDR1 and CDR2 sequences are LGHNA and YSLEER. This CDR3 is CASSPSDTRYGYTF. The CDR3 DNA is TGCGCCAGCAGCCCCTCAGATACCCGCTATGGCTACACCTTC.

The chain links TRBV6-5 to TRBJ2-5, with 10 bases that match TRBD1. Germline-derived CDR1 and CDR2 are MNHEY and SVGAGI. Trimming at V came to 0 bases and at J to 1 base, leaving 2 bases not matched to a gene. CDR3 length equals 16 residues. CDR3 DNA: TGTGCCAGCAGTTACTCGACAGGGGGCTTCCAAGAGACCCAGTACTTC. It yields the protein CASSYSTGGFQETQYF.

The chain links TRBV6-1 to TRBJ1-5; the match to TRBD1 covers 9 bases. The germline gives CDR1 MNHNS, CDR2 SASEGT. The CDR3 extends over 15 amino acids. V lost 6 bases, J lost 7 bases, and 10 bases stayed unmatched. The CDR3 region has the DNA TGTGCCAGCAGCACAAGAGGACAGGGGTACCAGCCCCAGCATTTT. It translates to CASSTRGQGYQPQHF.

This clonotype appeared a few times. The V call is TRBV20-1, the J call TRBJ1-2, with D possibly matching TRBD1 (5 bases). CDR1 DFQATT and CDR2 SNEGSKA come from the germline V gene (reference sequence). The CDR3 extends over 13 amino acids. Trimming took 5 bases from V and 4 from J, leaving 14 bases between them. The chain's CDR3 is CSARDPGIYGYTF. CDR3 coding DNA: TGCAGTGCTCGGGACCCCGGGATCTATGGCTACACCTTC.

This clonotype has a single count. This sequence joins TRBV7-3 and TRBJ1-6; tentatively, D is TRBD1 (5 bases). The CDR3 totals 14 residues. Germline loops: CDR1 SGHTA, CDR2 FQGTGA. V was shortened by 4 bases and J by 10 bases, with 14 bases between the two germline ends. For the CDR3, the DNA is TGTGCCAGCAGCTCCGGGACCCGGGGATCACCCCTCCACTTT. It translates to CASSSGTRGSPLHF.

The genes are TRBV7-2 and TRBJ1-1; maybe TRBD1 (5 bases). The CDR3 has 16 residues. The germline CDR1 and CDR2 sequences are SGHTA and FQGNSA. V gave up 5 bases and J gave up 0 bases, with 16 bases separating them. This chain's CDR3 is CASSRGTSPMNTEAFF. The DNA of the CDR3 is TGTGCCAGCAGCCGAGGGACGAGCCCCATGAACACTGAAGCTTTCTTT.

This clonotype was observed a few times. The chain is built from TRBV29-1 and TRBJ2-3, with no clear D. This CDR3 is 13 amino acids long. The V end lost 4 bases, the J end lost 2 bases, and 10 bases lay between the germline ends. The germline CDR1 and CDR2 sequences are SQVTM and ANQGSEA. The CDR3 loop reads CSVAGSHTDTQYF. DNA for the CDR3: TGCAGCGTTGCTGGCAGTCACACAGATACGCAGTATTTT.